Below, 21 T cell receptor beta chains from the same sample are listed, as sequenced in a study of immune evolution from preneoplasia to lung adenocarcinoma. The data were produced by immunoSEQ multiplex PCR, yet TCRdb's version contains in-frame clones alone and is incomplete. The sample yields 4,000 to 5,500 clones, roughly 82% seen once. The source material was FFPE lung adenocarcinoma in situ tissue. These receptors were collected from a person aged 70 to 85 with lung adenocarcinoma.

The CDR3 region has the DNA TGTGCCAGCAGCGTCACTAGCGGGGGGTACGATACGCAGTATTTT. Residues: CASSVTSGGYDTQYF. The chain has TRBV9 and TRBJ2-3, with 12 positions matching TRBD2. Per the germline V gene, CDR1 is SGDLS and CDR2 is YYNGEE. Trimming cost V 2 bases and J 6 bases; bases outside gene matches: 4. This CDR3 has 15 amino acids.

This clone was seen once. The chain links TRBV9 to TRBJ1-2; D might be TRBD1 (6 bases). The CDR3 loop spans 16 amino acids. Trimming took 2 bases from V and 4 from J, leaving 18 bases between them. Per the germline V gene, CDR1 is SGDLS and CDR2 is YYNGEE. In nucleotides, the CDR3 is TGTGCCAGCAGCGTTGGGGGGCGCCGAGAGGGCTATGGCTACACCTTC. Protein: CASSVGGRREGYGYTF. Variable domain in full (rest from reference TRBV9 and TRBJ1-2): DSGVTQTPKHLITATGQRVTLRCSPRSGDLSVYWYQQSLDQGLQFLIQYYNGEERAKGNILERFSAQQFPDLHSELNLSSLELGDSALYFCASSVGGRREGYGYTFGSGTRLTVV.

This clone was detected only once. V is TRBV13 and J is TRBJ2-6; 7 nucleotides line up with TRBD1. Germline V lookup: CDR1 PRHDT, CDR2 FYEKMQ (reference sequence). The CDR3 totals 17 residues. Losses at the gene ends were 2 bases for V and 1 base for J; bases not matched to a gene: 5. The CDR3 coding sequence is TGTGCCAGCAGCTTAAACAGGGGAGTTTCTGGGGCCAACGTCCTGACTTTC. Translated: CASSLNRGVSGANVLTF.

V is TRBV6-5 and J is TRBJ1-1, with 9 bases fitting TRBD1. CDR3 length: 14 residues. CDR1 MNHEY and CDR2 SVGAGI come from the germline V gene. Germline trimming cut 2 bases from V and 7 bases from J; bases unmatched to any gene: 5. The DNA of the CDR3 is TGTGCCAGCAGTTACGGGACAGGGCTGGTTGAAGCTTTCTTT. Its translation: CASSYGTGLVEAFF.

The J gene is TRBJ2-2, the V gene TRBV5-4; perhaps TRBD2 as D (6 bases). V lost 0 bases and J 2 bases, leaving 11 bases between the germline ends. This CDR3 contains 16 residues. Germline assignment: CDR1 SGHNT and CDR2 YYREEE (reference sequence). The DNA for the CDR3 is TGTGCCAGCAGCTTGGGCTTCGGGAGTAACACCGGGGAGCTGTTTTTT. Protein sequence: CASSLGFGSNTGELFF.

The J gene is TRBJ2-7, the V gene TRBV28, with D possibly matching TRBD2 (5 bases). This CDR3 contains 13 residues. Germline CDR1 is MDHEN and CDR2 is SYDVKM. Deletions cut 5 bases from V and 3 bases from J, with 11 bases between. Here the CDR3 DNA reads TGTGCCAGCAGTGCCGGAGGAGTCTACGAGCAGTACTTC. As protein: CASSAGGVYEQYF.

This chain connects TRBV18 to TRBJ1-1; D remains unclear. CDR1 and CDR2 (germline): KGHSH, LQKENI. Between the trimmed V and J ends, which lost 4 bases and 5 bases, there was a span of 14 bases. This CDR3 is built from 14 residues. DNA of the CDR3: TGTGCCAGCTCACGCCGGGCGATAGAGACTGAAGCTTTCTTT. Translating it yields CASSRRAIETEAFF.

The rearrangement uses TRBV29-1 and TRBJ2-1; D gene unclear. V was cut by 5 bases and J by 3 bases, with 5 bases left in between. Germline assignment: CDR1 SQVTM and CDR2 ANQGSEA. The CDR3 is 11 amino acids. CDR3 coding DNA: TGCAGCGTTAGAGACTACAATGAGCAGTTCTTC. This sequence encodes CSVRDYNEQFF.

The chain's CDR3 is CASSYSIAGVYEQYF. The CDR3 DNA follows: TGTGCCAGCAGTTACTCGATTGCGGGAGTCTACGAGCAGTACTTC. The chain carries TRBV6-5 and TRBJ2-7, with 7 nucleotides matching TRBD2. CDR1 and CDR2 from the germline V gene are MNHEY and SVGAGI. The V gene end was trimmed by 0 bases and the J gene end by 3 bases; junction bases not matched to a gene: 5. This CDR3 contains 15 residues.

CDR3 in amino acids: CAWSVLPSDNEQFF. The CDR3 nucleotides read TGTGCCTGGAGTGTACTCCCCAGCGACAATGAGCAGTTCTTC. The V gene is TRBV30, the J gene TRBJ2-1; D is undetermined. This CDR3 spans 14 amino acids. The germline V gene encodes CDR1 GTSNPN and CDR2 SVGIG (reference sequence). Trimming cost V 0 bases and J 5 bases, with 11 bases left between them.

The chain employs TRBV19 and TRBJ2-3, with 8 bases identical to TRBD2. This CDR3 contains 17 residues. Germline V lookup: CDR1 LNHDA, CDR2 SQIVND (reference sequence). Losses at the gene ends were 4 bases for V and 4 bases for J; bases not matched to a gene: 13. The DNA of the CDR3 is TGTGCCAGTAGTAGACTATTTAGCGGGGCTGCACCAGATACGCAGTATTTT. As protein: CASSRLFSGAAPDTQYF.

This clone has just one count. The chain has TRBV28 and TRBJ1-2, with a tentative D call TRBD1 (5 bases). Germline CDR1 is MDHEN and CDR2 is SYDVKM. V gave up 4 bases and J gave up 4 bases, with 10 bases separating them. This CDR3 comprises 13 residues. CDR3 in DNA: TGTGCCAGCAGTTCCCGGGACGTCTATGGCTACACCTTC. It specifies CASSSRDVYGYTF.

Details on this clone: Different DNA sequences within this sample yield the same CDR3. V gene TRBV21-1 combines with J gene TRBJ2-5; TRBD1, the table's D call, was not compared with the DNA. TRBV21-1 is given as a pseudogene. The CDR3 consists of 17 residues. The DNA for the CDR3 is TGTGCTAGCAGCCAAATCATTCCCCAGGGTAGTCAAGAGACCCAGTACTTC. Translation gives CASSQIIPQGSQETQYF.

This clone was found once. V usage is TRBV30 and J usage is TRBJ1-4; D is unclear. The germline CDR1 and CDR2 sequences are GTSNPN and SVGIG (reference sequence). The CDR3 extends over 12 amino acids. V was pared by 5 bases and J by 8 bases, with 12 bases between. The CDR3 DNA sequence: TGTGCCTGGGGACCCTTTAGCGAAAAACTGTTTTTT. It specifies CAWGPFSEKLFF.

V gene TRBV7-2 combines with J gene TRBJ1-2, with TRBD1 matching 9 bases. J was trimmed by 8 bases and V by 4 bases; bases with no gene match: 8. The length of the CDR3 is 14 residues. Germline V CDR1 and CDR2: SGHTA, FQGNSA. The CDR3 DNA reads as TGTGCCAGCAGCTCGGGGACAGGGTGGCTCGGCTACACCTTC. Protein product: CASSSGTGWLGYTF.

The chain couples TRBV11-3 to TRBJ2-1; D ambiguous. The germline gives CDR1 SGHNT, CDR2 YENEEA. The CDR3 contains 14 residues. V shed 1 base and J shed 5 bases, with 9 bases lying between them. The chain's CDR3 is CASSLVSWNNEQFF. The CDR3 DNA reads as TGTGCCAGCAGCTTAGTTTCCTGGAACAATGAGCAGTTCTTC.

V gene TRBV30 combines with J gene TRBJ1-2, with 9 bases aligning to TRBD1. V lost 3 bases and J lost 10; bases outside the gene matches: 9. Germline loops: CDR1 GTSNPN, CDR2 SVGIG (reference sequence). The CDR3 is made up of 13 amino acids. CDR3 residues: CAWSSTGGRVYTF. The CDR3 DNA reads TGTGCCTGGAGCTCCACAGGGGGCAGAGTCTACACCTTC.

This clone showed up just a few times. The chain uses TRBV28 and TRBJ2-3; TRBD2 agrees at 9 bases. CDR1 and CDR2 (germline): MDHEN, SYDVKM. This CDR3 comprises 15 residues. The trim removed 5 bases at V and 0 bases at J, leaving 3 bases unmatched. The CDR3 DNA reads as TGTGCCAGCAGTACCCTAGCGGGGAGCACAGATACGCAGTATTTT. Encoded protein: CASSTLAGSTDTQYF.

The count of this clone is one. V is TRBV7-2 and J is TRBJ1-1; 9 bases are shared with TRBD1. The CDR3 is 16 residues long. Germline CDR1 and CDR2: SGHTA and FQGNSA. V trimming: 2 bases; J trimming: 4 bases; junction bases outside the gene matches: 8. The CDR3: CASSLLGTGFSTEAFF. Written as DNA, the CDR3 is TGTGCCAGCAGCTTATTGGGGACAGGGTTTTCCACTGAAGCTTTCTTT.

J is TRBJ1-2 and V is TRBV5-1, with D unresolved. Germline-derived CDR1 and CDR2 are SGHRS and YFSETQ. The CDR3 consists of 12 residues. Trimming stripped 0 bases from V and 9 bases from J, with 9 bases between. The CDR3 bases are TGCGCCAGCAGCTTGGATGGGAAGAGCTACACCTTC. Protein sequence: CASSLDGKSYTF.

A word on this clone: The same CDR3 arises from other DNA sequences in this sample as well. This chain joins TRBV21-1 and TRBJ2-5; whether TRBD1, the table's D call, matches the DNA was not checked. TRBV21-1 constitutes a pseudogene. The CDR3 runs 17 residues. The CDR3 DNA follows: TGTGCCAGCAGCCAAATCATTCCCCAGGGTAGCCAAGAGACCCAGTACTTC. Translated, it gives CASSQIIPQGSQETQYF.